Presented here are 25 T cell receptor beta chains from one specimen sequenced in a study. TCRdb itself ran the RT-PCR reads through MiXCR, one entry per CDR3 protein. The data show 550,000 to 750,000 distinct CDR3 sequences, 14% seen once. Input material: memory CD4+ T cells from blood. These TCRs come from a female donor in good health, serving as a healthy control.

The gene calls are TRBV7-6 and TRBJ1-2; 7 nucleotides line up with TRBD1. Germline V CDR1 and CDR2: SGHVS, FNYEAQ. The CDR3 runs 16 residues. Trimming cost V 5 bases and J 5 bases; bases outside gene matches: 14. The CDR3 protein is CASSATRGGAGYGYTF. The CDR3 DNA reads as TGTGCCAGCAGCGCAACCCGAGGGGGCGCAGGATATGGCTACACCTTC.

This clonotype showed up just a few times. This sequence joins TRBV7-3 and TRBJ1-5; D is ambiguous. The CDR3 consists of 13 residues. Deletions cut 2 bases from V and 3 bases from J, with 5 bases between. Germline CDR1 reads SGHTA; CDR2 reads FQGTGA. The DNA of the CDR3 is TGTGCCAGCAGCTTATTTCCCAATCAGCCCCAGCATTTT. The encoded protein is CASSLFPNQPQHF.

The genes are TRBV25-1 and TRBJ1-1; weak D call: TRBD1 (6 bases). The CDR3 length is 13 residues. Trimming left V 7 bases short and J 5 bases short, with 14 bases between. Germline V lookup: CDR1 MGHDK, CDR2 SYGVNS. The DNA of the CDR3 is TGTGCCAGCAAGGGCAGGGGTACGACTGAAGCTTTCTTT. It specifies CASKGRGTTEAFF.

This clonotype was counted at least ten times. The chain employs TRBV7-8 and TRBJ1-2; no clear D. The V end was cut by 1 base, the J end by 6 bases, with 12 bases between. The V gene's germline CDR1 is SGHVS and CDR2 FQNEAQ. CDR3 length equals 14 residues. CDR3 in amino acids: CASSLDRGSDGYTF. The DNA for the CDR3 is TGTGCCAGCAGCTTAGATCGGGGTTCGGATGGCTACACCTTC.

CDR3 coding DNA: TGTGCCAGCAGCTTGGACAGGGAGGACATTCAGTACTTC. Translated: CASSLDREDIQYF. This rearrangement joins TRBV7-7 to TRBJ2-4, with TRBD1 matching over 8 bases. The germline CDR1 and CDR2 sequences are SSHAT and FNYEAQ (reference sequence). Germline trimming cut 3 bases from V and 8 bases from J; bases unmatched to any gene: 3. The CDR3 sequence is 13 residues long.

The V call is TRBV5-1, the J call TRBJ2-3, with no clear D. Trimming pared 2 bases from V and 4 bases from J, leaving 14 bases between. The CDR3 is 15 residues long. Looked up from germline, CDR1 is SGHRS and CDR2 is YFSETQ. CDR3: CASSLASRGADTQYF. CDR3 bases: TGCGCCAGCAGCTTAGCCTCGCGAGGCGCAGATACGCAGTATTTT.

This chain joins TRBV10-1 and TRBJ2-1, with D possibly being TRBD2 (7 bases). CDR3 length equals 17 residues. V was trimmed by 2 bases and J by 8 bases, leaving 22 bases between them. CDR1 and CDR2 (germline): WNHNN, SYGVQD (reference sequence). CDR3 in amino acids: CASSEIRGGGFGDEQFF. The CDR3 nucleotides are TGCGCCAGCAGTGAGATTAGGGGAGGGGGATTCGGCGATGAGCAGTTCTTC.

J is TRBJ1-5 and V is TRBV30; no reliable D call. V gave up 2 bases and J gave up 3 bases, with 11 bases separating them. The CDR3 covers 14 residues. Per the germline V gene, CDR1 is GTSNPN and CDR2 is SVGIG (reference sequence). CDR3 DNA sequence: TGTGCCTGGAGTCTGAAAGGGAACAATCAGCCCCAGCATTTT. This encodes CAWSLKGNNQPQHF.

This chain uses TRBV28 with TRBJ2-3; tentatively, D is TRBD2 (5 bases). Trimming removed 5 bases from V and 6 bases from J, with 15 bases in between. There are 14 residues in the CDR3. CDR1 is MDHEN, CDR2 SYDVKM, per germline. The CDR3, as DNA: TGTGCCAGCAGTCCCTTAGCGCCAAAGGATACGCAGTATTTT. It encodes CASSPLAPKDTQYF.

This clonotype was found a few times. The genes are TRBV12-3 or TRBV12-4 and TRBJ1-2, with a tentative D call TRBD1 (5 bases). V gave up 3 bases and J gave up 13 bases, with 18 bases separating them. The CDR3 is made up of 13 amino acids. CDR3 sequence: CASSFDTGDLGTF. In DNA form, the CDR3 reads TGTGCCAGCAGTTTCGACACTGGGGACTTGGGCACCTTC.

This clonotype was counted between two and nine times. The chain links TRBV15 to TRBJ2-2; tentatively, D is TRBD1 or TRBD2 (5 bases each). Trimming removed 3 bases at V and 4 bases at J, with 12 bases between. CDR3 size: 15 residues. Germline V CDR1 and CDR2: LNHNV, YYDKDF (reference sequence). The CDR3 is CATSSAGAITGELFF. In DNA form, the CDR3 reads TGTGCCACCAGCAGTGCCGGGGCGATCACCGGGGAGCTGTTTTTT. The full variable domain, rest sourced from reference TRBV15 and TRBJ2-2, is DAMVIQNPRYQVTQFGKPVTLSCSQTLNHNVMYWYQQKSSQAPKLLFHYYDKDFNNEADTPDNFQSRRPNTSFCFLDIRSPGLGDTAMYLCATSSAGAITGELFFGEGSRLTVL.

This clonotype came up many times. The chain uses TRBV12-5 and TRBJ1-2; D is undetermined. Germline CDR1 and CDR2: LGHNT and FRNRAP. V was pared by 4 bases and J by 0 bases, with 15 bases between. The CDR3 loop spans 16 amino acids. The CDR3 spells CASGWSTGNANYGYTF. CDR3 DNA: TGTGCTAGTGGTTGGAGCACGGGGAACGCTAACTATGGCTACACCTTC.

V is TRBV5-1 and J is TRBJ2-3; D gene uncertain. This CDR3 is 17 amino acids long. With 4 bases removed from V and 0 bases from J, the gap between germline ends came to 18 bases. Germline V gene lookup returns CDR1 SGHRS and CDR2 YFSETQ. This chain's CDR3 is CASSLEGFISSTDTQYF. The CDR3 DNA reads TGCGCCAGCAGCCTGGAAGGATTCATATCTAGCACAGATACGCAGTATTTT.

This clonotype has at least ten counts. V is TRBV5-6 and J is TRBJ2-5; D is perhaps TRBD1 (6 bases). The CDR3 is 16 amino acids. Trimming stripped 1 base from V and 3 bases from J, with 16 bases between. Germline V gene sequence: CDR1 SGHDT, CDR2 YYEEEE. The CDR3 reads CASSLTGPLIKETQYF. The CDR3 coding sequence is TGTGCCAGCAGCTTGACAGGGCCACTTATTAAAGAGACCCAGTACTTC.

This clonotype occurred a few times. This sequence joins TRBV9 and TRBJ2-1; TRBD2 agrees at 11 bases. This CDR3 contains 20 residues. The junction had 22 bases not matched to a gene; V was cut back by 2 bases and J by 9 bases. Germline V gives CDR1 SGDLS, CDR2 YYNGEE. The CDR3 DNA reads TGTGCCAGCAGCGTCCCGGCGTCCAGTGGGGCTAGCGGGAGGTCGGGTGAGCAGTTCTTC. It encodes CASSVPASSGASGRSGEQFF.

The sample holds a few counts of this clonotype. V is TRBV5-1 and J is TRBJ2-7; D not certain. V was pared by 3 bases and J by 0 bases, with 10 bases between. Germline V CDR1 and CDR2: SGHRS, YFSETQ. The CDR3 consists of 14 residues. CDR3 in DNA: TGCGCCAGCAGCTCCCCATGGAGCTCCTACGAGCAGTACTTC. Translating it yields CASSSPWSSYEQYF.

DNA of the CDR3: TGTGCCAGCAGCTTAGCAGGGACTAATTCACCCCTCCACTTT. This gives the protein CASSLAGTNSPLHF. The genes are TRBV7-2 and TRBJ1-6, with D possibly TRBD1 on 5 matching bases. The CDR3 length is 14 residues. V was shortened by 0 bases and J by 6 bases, with 6 bases between the two germline ends. Germline values: CDR1 SGHTA, CDR2 FQGNSA.

This clonotype turned up a few times. At one of its ends the junction is not consistent with the germline gene, which may arise from a read error. The rearrangement links TRBV5-1 to TRBJ2-6, with D possibly matching TRBD1 (5 bases). Per the germline V gene, CDR1 is SGHRS and CDR2 is YFSETQ. The CDR3 runs 17 residues. CDR3 sequence reads: CASSLGPPYSGANVLTF. For the CDR3, the DNA is TGCGCCAGCAGCTTGGGGCCGCCTTACTCTGGGGCCAACGTCCTTACTTTC.

The V call is TRBV6-2 or TRBV6-3, the J call TRBJ1-4; D might be TRBD1 (5 bases). Germline assignment: CDR1 MNHEY and CDR2 SVGEGT. V dropped 6 bases and J dropped 12 bases, with 20 bases sitting between them. The CDR3 has 14 residues. CDR3 sequence: CASRLRPGTGELFF. CDR3 coding DNA: TGTGCCAGCAGGCTACGGCCAGGGACCGGAGAACTGTTTTTT.

This chain links TRBV3-1 with TRBJ1-1; D gene unclear. Germline V gene data show CDR1 as LGHDT and CDR2 as YNNKEL (reference sequence). This CDR3 has 13 residues. V gave up 1 base and J gave up 2 bases, with 5 bases separating them. The CDR3 region has the DNA TGTGCCAGCAGCCAAGCCATCAACACTGAAGCTTTCTTT. It is translated as CASSQAINTEAFF.

This clonotype was seen repeatedly, ten times or more. The chain is built from TRBV20-1 and TRBJ2-1; tentatively, D is TRBD1 (5 bases). Trimming pared 7 bases from V and 6 bases from J, leaving 22 bases between. The germline gives CDR1 DFQATT, CDR2 SNEGSKA (reference sequence). The CDR3 contains 15 residues. The CDR3 is CSGPKPQDNANEQFF. CDR3 bases: TGCAGTGGTCCGAAGCCGCAGGACAACGCCAATGAGCAGTTCTTC.

This rearrangement joins TRBV19 to TRBJ2-7; D remains ambiguous. Trimming cost V 5 bases and J 6 bases, with 14 bases left between them. The CDR3 is 13 amino acids. Per germline, CDR1 LNHDA and CDR2 SQIVND (reference sequence). The CDR3 coding sequence is TGTGCCAGTAGTCCCCGGTCGGACCTCGAGCAGTACTTC. It is translated as CASSPRSDLEQYF.

The rearrangement joins TRBV27 to TRBJ2-5; TRBD2 agrees at 11 bases. Trimming took 8 bases from V and 9 from J; bases not matched to a gene: 17. CDR1 is MNHEY and CDR2 is SMNVEV in the germline V gene (reference sequence). The CDR3 contains 16 residues. For the CDR3, the DNA is TGTGCCAGCGGACTAGCGGGCTCGGGCTACAATGAGGCCCAGTACTTC. It yields the protein CASGLAGSGYNEAQYF.

The chain employs TRBV7-9 and TRBJ1-4, with D possibly TRBD1 on 5 matching bases. Germline V gene data show CDR1 as SEHNR and CDR2 as FQNEAQ (reference sequence). CDR3 size: 14 residues. V lost 3 bases and J 8 bases, leaving 13 bases between the germline ends. The CDR3 protein is CASSLQGVEEKLFF. The CDR3 DNA follows: TGTGCCAGCAGCTTGCAGGGAGTTGAAGAAAAACTGTTTTTT.

V is TRBV10-3 and J is TRBJ1-2; D is unresolved. There are 15 residues in the CDR3. The germline CDR1 and CDR2 sequences are ENHRY and SYGVKD. The V end was cut by 2 bases, the J end by 0 bases, with 10 bases between. The CDR3 sequence: CAISERQDANYGYTF. CDR3 in DNA: TGTGCCATCAGTGAGAGGCAGGATGCTAACTATGGCTACACCTTC.